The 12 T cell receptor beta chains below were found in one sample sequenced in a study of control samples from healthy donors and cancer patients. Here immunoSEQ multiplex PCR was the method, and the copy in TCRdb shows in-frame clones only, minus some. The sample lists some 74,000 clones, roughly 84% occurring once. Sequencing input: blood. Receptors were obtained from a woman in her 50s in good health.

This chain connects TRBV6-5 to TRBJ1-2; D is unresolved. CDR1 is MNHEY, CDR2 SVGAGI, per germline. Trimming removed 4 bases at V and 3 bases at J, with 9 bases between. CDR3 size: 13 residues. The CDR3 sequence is CASSSEEDYGYTF. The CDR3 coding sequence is TGTGCCAGCAGTTCCGAGGAAGACTATGGCTACACCTTC.

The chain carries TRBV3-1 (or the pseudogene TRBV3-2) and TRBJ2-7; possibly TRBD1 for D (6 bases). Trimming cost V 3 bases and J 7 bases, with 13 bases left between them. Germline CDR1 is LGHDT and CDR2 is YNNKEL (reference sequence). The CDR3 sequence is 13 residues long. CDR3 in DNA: TGTGCCAGCAGCCAGGGGGTGAGGGGGGAGCAGTACTTC. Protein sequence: CASSQGVRGEQYF.

The CDR3, as DNA: TGTGCCAGCAGCGTGACAGGGGGCGGCGGTCAGCCCCAGCATTTT. It encodes CASSVTGGGGQPQHF. The chain employs TRBV9 and TRBJ1-5; 10 bases agree with TRBD1. Trimming removed 2 bases from V and 6 bases from J; junction bases left unmatched: 5. Germline V lookup: CDR1 SGDLS, CDR2 YYNGEE. The CDR3 runs 15 residues.

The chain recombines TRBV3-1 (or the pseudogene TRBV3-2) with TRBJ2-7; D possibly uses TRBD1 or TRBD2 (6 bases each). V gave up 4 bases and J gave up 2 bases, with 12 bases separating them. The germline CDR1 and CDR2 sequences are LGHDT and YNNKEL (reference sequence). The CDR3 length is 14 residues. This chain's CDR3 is CASSPLGGPYEQYF. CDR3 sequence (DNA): TGTGCCAGCAGCCCGTTGGGGGGCCCCTACGAGCAGTACTTC.

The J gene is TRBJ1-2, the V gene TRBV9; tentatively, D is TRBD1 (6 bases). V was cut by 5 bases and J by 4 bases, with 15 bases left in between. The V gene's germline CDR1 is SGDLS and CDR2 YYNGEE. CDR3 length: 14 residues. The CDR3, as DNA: TGTGCCAGCAGTCACGGGGGCGCAGGCTATGGCTACACCTTC. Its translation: CASSHGGAGYGYTF. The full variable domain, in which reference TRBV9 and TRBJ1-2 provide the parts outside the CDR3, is DSGVTQTPKHLITATGQRVTLRCSPRSGDLSVYWYQQSLDQGLQFLIQYYNGEERAKGNILERFSAQQFPDLHSELNLSSLELGDSALYFCASSHGGAGYGYTFGSGTRLTVV.

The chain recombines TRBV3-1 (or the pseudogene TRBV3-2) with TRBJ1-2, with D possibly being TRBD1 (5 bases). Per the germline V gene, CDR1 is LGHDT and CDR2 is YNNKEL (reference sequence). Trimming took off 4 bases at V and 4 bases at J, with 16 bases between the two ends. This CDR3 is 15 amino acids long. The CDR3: CASSRPGRAGYGYTF. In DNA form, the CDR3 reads TGTGCCAGCAGCCGCCCGGGGCGGGCTGGCTATGGCTACACCTTC.

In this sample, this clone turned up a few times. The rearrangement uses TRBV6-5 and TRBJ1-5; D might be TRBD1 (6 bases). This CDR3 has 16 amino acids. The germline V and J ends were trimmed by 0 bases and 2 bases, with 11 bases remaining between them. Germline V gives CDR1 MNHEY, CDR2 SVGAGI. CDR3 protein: CASSYSGGRGNQPQHF. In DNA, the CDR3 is TGTGCCAGCAGTTACTCGGGGGGGCGAGGCAATCAGCCCCAGCATTTT.

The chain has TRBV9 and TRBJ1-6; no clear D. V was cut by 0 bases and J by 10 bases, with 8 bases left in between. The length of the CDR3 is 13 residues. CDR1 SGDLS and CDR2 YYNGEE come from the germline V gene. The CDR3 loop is CASSVEVDSPLHF. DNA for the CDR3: TGTGCCAGCAGCGTAGAGGTGGACTCACCCCTCCACTTT.

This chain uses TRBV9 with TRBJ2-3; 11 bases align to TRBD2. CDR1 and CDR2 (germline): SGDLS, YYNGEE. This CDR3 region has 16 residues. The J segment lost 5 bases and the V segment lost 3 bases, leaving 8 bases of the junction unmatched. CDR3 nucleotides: TGTGCCAGCAGCGCCTCCGGGACTAGCGGTGGAGATACGCAGTATTTT. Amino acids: CASSASGTSGGDTQYF.

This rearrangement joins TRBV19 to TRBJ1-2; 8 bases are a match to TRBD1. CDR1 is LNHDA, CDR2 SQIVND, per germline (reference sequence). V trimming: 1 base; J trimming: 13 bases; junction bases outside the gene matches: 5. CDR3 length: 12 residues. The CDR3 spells CASSIGTGYGTF. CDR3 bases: TGTGCCAGTAGTATAGGGACAGGGTACGGCACCTTC.

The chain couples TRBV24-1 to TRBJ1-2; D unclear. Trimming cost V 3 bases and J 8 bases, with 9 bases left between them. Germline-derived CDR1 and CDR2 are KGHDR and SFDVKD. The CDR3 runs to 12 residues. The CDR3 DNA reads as TGTGCCACCAGTGATAGGACGGGAGGCTACACCTTC. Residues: CATSDRTGGYTF.

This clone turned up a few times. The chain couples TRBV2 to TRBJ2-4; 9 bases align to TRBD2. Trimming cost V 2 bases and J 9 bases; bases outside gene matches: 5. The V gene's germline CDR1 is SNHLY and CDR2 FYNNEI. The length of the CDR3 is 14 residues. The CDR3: CASSEPSGGFIQYF. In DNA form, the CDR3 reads TGTGCCAGCAGTGAACCCAGCGGGGGGTTCATTCAGTACTTC.